This T cell receptor (beta chain) is from a study of technical replicates of blood from four donors. TCRdb keeps only in-frame clones here, not all; method: immunoSEQ multiplex PCR. This table holds under 80,000 clones, around 94% found once. This CDR3 comprises 16 residues. The sequence derives from a human donor in good health. J is TRBJ2-7 and V is TRBV21-1; the DNA was not used to check the table's D call, TRBD1. TRBV21-1 is a listed pseudogene. The specimen sequenced was T cells isolated from PBMCs. CDR3 sequence (DNA): TGTGCCAGCAGCAAAAGGCTACAGGGCGACTCCTACGAGCAGTACTTC. Its protein product is CASSKRLQGDSYEQYF.